The present entry profiles one TCR beta chain with its context. Its antigen remains unknown. This CDR3 region has 13 residues. Germline CDR1 reads SQVTM; CDR2 reads ANQGSEA. The V gene lost 2 bases and the J gene lost 0 bases, with 8 bases spanning the gap. Researchers used 5'RACE with constant-segment primers to make TCR alpha and TCR beta cDNA libraries that carry sample barcodes and UMIs. One entry per CDR3 protein results from TCRdb running MiXCR on the 5' RACE reads. The table includes 85,000 to 120,000 distinct CDR3 sequences, under 15% detected once. The sample comes from a study of T-cell memory formation after mild COVID-19. Overall study results and limits: Cross-reactive memory apparently joined, as some responding clones appeared in pre-infection memory. The study found contracting CD4+ clones mainly in CM and EM and contracting CD8+ clones in EMRA.

The chain carries TRBV29-1 and TRBJ2-7; D possibly corresponds to TRBD1 (6 bases). This TCR came from an adult woman who had mild COVID-19 (a few samples of this study predate the infection). Cell type and time point are not known. The sequenced material came from PBMCs or a T cell subset sorted from them (not recorded which). CDR3 DNA: TGCAGCGTTGAAACAGGGCTCTCCTACGAGCAGTACTTC. The encoded protein is CSVETGLSYEQYF.